This TCR beta chain came from a study of cytomegalovirus exposure and HLA in healthy donors. Study overall: In an earlier analysis, approximately 120 million unique TCR beta sequences were found from some 200 million T cells.

In the PCR, 60 Vbeta and 13 Jbeta primers were used. TCRdb's table, derived via immunoSEQ multiplex PCR, lists solely in-frame clones and lacks some. With about 70,000 clones in the sample, the ten largest clones hold around 2.4%. Findings and caveats of the study: Presence/absence analyses treated sequencing depth as roughly uniform across donors. Earlier findings revealed that most TCR beta V segments proved productive either about 90% or about 30% of the time.

Turning to this clone: Its antigen is not identified.

Healthy bone marrow donors made up the donors. This TCR was sampled from a female donor in good health and CMV-seropositive. Sequencing was performed on PBMCs.

The CDR3 DNA is TGTGCCAGCAGCTCCGCGCTAGGAGGTGAGCAGTTCTTC. It translates to CASSSALGGEQFF. The chain has TRBV7-9 and TRBJ2-1, with a weak D call TRBD2 (5 bases). The CDR3 consists of 13 residues. Germline lookup yields CDR1 SEHNR and CDR2 FQNEAQ (reference sequence). Trimming shortened V by 4 bases and J by 9 bases, and 13 bases separated the two germline ends. Full variable domain (missing parts from reference TRBV7-9 and TRBJ2-1): DTGVSQNPRHKITKRGQNVTFRCDPISEHNRLYWYRQTLGQGPEFLTYFQNEAQLEKSRLLSDRFSAERPKGSFSTLEIQRTEQGDSAMYLCASSSALGGEQFFGPGTRLTVL.